This T cell receptor (beta chain) came from a study of blood T cells in healthy people across ages. With a J-beta primer mix and a sample-barcoded 5' primer, a second PCR ran roughly 6 to 12 cycles. No fewer than 2.5 million CDR3-containing paired-end reads came from each sample. MiXCR, applied by TCRdb to the 5' RACE reads, yields one record per CDR3 protein. The sample shows 1,500,000 or so distinct CDR3 sequences, 35% to 45% of them seen only once. Trimming removed 4 bases at V and 6 bases at J, with 11 bases between. Per germline, CDR1 LNHNV and CDR2 YYDKDF (reference sequence). The CDR3 contains 13 residues.

This sequence originates from a woman younger than 30 in good health. The rearrangement joins TRBV15 to TRBJ2-3, with D hard to call. Sequenced material: blood. CDR3 sequence reads: CATSMGTPDTQYF. CDR3 nucleotide sequence: TGTGCCACCAGCATGGGCACCCCTGATACGCAGTATTTT.